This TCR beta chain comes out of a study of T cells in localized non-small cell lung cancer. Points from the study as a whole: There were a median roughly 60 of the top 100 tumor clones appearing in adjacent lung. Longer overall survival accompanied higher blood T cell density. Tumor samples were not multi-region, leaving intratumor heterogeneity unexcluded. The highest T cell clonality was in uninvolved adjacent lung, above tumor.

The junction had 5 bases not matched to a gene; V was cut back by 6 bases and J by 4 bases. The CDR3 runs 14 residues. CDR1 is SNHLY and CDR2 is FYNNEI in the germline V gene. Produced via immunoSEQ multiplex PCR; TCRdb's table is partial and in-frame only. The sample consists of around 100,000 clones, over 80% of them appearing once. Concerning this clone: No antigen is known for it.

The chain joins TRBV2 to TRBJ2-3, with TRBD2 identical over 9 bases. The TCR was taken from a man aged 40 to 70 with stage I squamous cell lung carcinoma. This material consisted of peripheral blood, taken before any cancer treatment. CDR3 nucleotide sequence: TGTGCCAGCAGGGGAGCGGGGGGAGCAGATACGCAGTATTTT. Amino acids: CASRGAGGADTQYF. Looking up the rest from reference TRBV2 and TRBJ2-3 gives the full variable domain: EPEVTQTPSHQVTQMGQEVILRCVPISNHLYFYWYRQILGQKVEFLVSFYNNEISEKSEIFDDQFSVERPDGSNFTLKIRSTKLEDSAMYFCASRGAGGADTQYFGPGTRLTVL.